This T cell receptor (beta chain) was sequenced in a study of blood T cell repertoires in COVID-19. Assay used: immunoSEQ multiplex PCR; TCRdb lists only in-frame clones, some missing. The sample lists roughly 80,000 clones; 80% were seen once. The TCR comes from a man aged 60 to 69 with active or convalescent COVID-19. The sample consisted of peripheral blood.

The chain's CDR3 is CASSPRTGTTEAFF. The DNA of the CDR3 is TGTGCCAGCAGTCCCCGGACAGGGACCACTGAAGCTTTCTTT. V usage is TRBV6-5 and J usage is TRBJ1-1; 8 bases fit TRBD1. CDR1 is MNHEY, CDR2 SVGAGI, per germline. Germline trimming cut 5 bases from V and 4 bases from J; bases unmatched to any gene: 6. This CDR3 is built from 14 residues.